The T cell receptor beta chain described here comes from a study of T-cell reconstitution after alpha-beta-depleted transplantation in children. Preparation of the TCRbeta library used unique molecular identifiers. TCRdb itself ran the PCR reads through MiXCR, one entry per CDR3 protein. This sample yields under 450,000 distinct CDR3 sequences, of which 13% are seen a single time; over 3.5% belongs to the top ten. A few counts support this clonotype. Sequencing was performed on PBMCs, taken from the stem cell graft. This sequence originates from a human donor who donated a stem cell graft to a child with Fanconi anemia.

DNA of the CDR3: TGTGCCAGCAGTGAAGAATGGGGGAAGCAAGATGGCTACACCTTC. Residues: CASSEEWGKQDGYTF. The V call is TRBV6-1, the J call TRBJ1-2, with D perhaps matching TRBD1 (5 bases). There are 15 residues in the CDR3. Germline-derived CDR1 and CDR2 are MNHNS and SASEGT. V was pared by 1 base and J by 6 bases, with 15 bases between.